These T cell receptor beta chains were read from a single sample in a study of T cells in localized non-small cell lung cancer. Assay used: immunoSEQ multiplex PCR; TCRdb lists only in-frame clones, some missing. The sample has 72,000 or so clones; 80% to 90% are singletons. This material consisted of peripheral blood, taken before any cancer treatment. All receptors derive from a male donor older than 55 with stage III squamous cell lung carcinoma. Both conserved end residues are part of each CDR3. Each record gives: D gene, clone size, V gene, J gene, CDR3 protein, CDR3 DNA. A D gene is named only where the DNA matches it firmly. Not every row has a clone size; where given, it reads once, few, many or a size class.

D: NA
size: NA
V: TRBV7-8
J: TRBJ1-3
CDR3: CASSLTGRHGNTIYF
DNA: TGTGCCAGCAGCTTAACTGGGCGACATGGAAACACCATATATTTT

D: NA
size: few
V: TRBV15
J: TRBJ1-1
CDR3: CATSTPDGEAFF
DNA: TGTGCCACCAGCACCCCGGACGGTGAAGCTTTCTTT

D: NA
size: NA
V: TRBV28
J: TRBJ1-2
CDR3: CASVSGQYGYTF
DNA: TGTGCCAGCGTATCCGGACAATATGGCTACACCTTC

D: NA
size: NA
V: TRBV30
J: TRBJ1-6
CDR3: CAWGTDYNSPLHF
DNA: TGTGCCTGGGGGACCGATTATAATTCACCCCTCCACTTT

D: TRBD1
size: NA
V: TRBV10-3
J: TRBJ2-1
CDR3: CAINTGTGPNEQFF
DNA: TGTGCCATCAATACCGGGACAGGCCCCAATGAGCAGTTCTTC

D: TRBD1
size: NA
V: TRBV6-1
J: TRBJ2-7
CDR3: CASRPDREMGEQYF
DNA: TGTGCCAGCAGACCGGACAGGGAAATGGGCGAGCAGTACTTC

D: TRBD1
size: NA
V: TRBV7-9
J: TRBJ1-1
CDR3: CASSALTGGTEAFF
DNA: TGTGCCAGCAGCGCCTTGACAGGGGGAACTGAAGCTTTCTTT

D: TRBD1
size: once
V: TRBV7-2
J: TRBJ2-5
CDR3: CASSSYPRQGRIQETQYF
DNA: TGTGCCAGCAGCTCCTACCCCCGACAGGGAAGGATTCAAGAGACCCAGTACTTC

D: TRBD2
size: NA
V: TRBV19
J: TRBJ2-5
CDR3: CASTSGGAGSYQETQYF
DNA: TGTGCCAGTACGAGCGGGGGGGCTGGATCGTACCAAGAGACCCAGTACTTC

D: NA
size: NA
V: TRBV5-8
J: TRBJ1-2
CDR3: CASSFQVYGYTF
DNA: TGTGCCAGCAGCTTCCAAGTATATGGCTACACCTTC

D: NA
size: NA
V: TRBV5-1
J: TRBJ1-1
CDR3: CASRGQGRNTEAFF
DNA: TGCGCCAGCAGAGGCCAGGGGAGAAACACTGAAGCTTTCTTT

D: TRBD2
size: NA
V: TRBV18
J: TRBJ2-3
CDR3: CASSPRSGGATDTQYF
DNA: TGTGCCAGCTCACCAAGGAGCGGGGGGGCAACAGATACGCAGTATTTT